One and the same sample provided the 9 T cell receptor beta chains below, sequenced in a study of cytomegalovirus exposure and HLA in healthy donors. In the PCR, 60 Vbeta and 13 Jbeta primers were used. Profiling relied on immunoSEQ multiplex PCR, and the TCRdb table lists in-frame clones only, not all of them. Here the sample spans tens of thousands of clones, approximately 70% being singletons. Specimen: PBMCs. These receptors were taken from a woman between 40 and 55 years old in good health and CMV-seropositive.

The V and J genes are TRBV7-2 and TRBJ2-1, with 8 bases that match TRBD1. Germline CDR1 and CDR2: SGHTA and FQGNSA. J gave up 0 bases and V 5 bases, and 6 bases lay outside the gene matches. The CDR3 has 16 amino acids. For the CDR3, the DNA is TGTGCCAGCAGCACCCGACAGGGGAGCTCCTACAATGAGCAGTTCTTC. Translation gives CASSTRQGSSYNEQFF.

The chain couples TRBV27 to TRBJ1-2; 11 bases map to TRBD1. Looked up from germline, CDR1 is MNHEY and CDR2 is SMNVEV (reference sequence). The CDR3 contains 15 residues. After removal of 5 bases from V and 6 bases from J, the junction contained 8 bases not matched to a gene. The CDR3 is CASSPRTGGLDGYTF. As DNA, the CDR3 is TGTGCCAGCAGTCCTAGGACAGGGGGCCTGGATGGCTACACCTTC.

The chain recombines TRBV6-1 with TRBJ2-5; D ambiguous. The J call is uncertain, as TRBJ2-7 better fits the DNA end. The CDR3 length is 12 residues. The V gene's germline CDR1 is MNHNS and CDR2 SASEGT. CDR3 sequence reads: CASSEASYEQYF. CDR3 coding DNA: TGTGCCAGCAGTGAAGCAAGCTACGAGCAGTACTTC.

This chain joins TRBV30 and TRBJ1-1, with 8 nucleotides matching TRBD1. This CDR3 region has 14 residues. CDR1 GTSNPN and CDR2 SVGIG come from the germline V gene (reference sequence). V trimming: 0 bases; J trimming: 1 base; junction bases outside the gene matches: 1. Here the CDR3 DNA reads TGTGCCTGGAGTGTTGGACAGGGGAACACTGAAGCTTTCTTT. Amino acids: CAWSVGQGNTEAFF.

Only one count was recorded for this clone. In DNA form, the CDR3 reads TGTGCCAGTAGTTCCCGGGACAGTGGATGGGAGACGCAGTATTTT. Amino acids: CASSSRDSGWETQYF. The chain recombines TRBV19 with TRBJ2-3, with 7 bases matching TRBD1. This CDR3 comprises 15 residues. V lost 5 bases and J lost 9; bases outside the gene matches: 14. Germline V gives CDR1 LNHDA, CDR2 SQIVND (reference sequence). The variable domain in full, with the rest retrieved from reference TRBV19 and TRBJ2-3, is DGGITQSPKYLFRKEGQNVTLSCEQNLNHDAMYWYRQDPGQGLRLIYYSQIVNDFQKGDIAEGYSVSREKKESFPLTVTSAQKNPTAFYLCASSSRDSGWETQYFGPGTRLTVL.

The J gene is TRBJ2-7, the V gene TRBV29-1; D might be TRBD1 (5 bases). Per the germline V gene, CDR1 is SQVTM and CDR2 is ANQGSEA. This CDR3 has 15 residues. Trimming cost V 7 bases and J 3 bases, with 22 bases left between them. The CDR3 loop reads CSAPGNGDSGYEQYF. The CDR3 coding sequence is TGCAGCGCCCCAGGCAATGGAGACAGTGGCTACGAGCAGTACTTC.

The chain recombines TRBV7-9 with TRBJ1-6, with a weak D call TRBD1 (6 bases). The CDR3 loop spans 14 amino acids. The V and J ends lost 4 bases and 11 bases respectively, with 15 bases between them. Germline CDR1 is SEHNR and CDR2 is FQNEAQ (reference sequence). CDR3 DNA sequence: TGTGCCAGCAGCTCCCAGGGGATAGAGACACCCCTCCACTTT. As protein: CASSSQGIETPLHF.

Here the CDR3 reads CASSRPGTSDYEQYF. The CDR3 bases are TGTGCCAGCAGCCGCCCCGGGACTAGCGACTACGAGCAGTACTTC. V usage is TRBV7-9 and J usage is TRBJ2-7, with TRBD2 matching over 10 bases. V trimming: 5 bases; J trimming: 3 bases; junction bases outside the gene matches: 7. The CDR3 sequence is 15 residues long. From germline, CDR1 is SEHNR and CDR2 FQNEAQ (reference sequence). Full variable domain (outside the CDR3, taken from reference TRBV7-9 and TRBJ2-7): DTGVSQNPRHKITKRGQNVTFRCDPISEHNRLYWYRQTLGQGPEFLTYFQNEAQLEKSRLLSDRFSAERPKGSFSTLEIQRTEQGDSAMYLCASSRPGTSDYEQYFGPGTRLTVT.

This clone occurred a few times. The chain recombines TRBV7-2 with TRBJ1-1; 7 nucleotides match TRBD1. Losses at the gene ends were 2 bases for V and 8 bases for J; bases not matched to a gene: 5. In germline, CDR1 is SGHTA, CDR2 FQGNSA. This CDR3 region has 13 residues. CDR3 in amino acids: CASSLTSGGEAFF. The CDR3 DNA reads TGTGCCAGCAGCTTAACGTCAGGGGGAGAAGCTTTCTTT.